The T cell receptor (beta chain) described here comes from a study of T cells in Graves' hyperthyroidism and ophthalmopathy. Study summary: At the time of initial diagnosis and before any treatment, peripheral blood was collected. Whole-study findings and limits: Ophthalmopathy onset followed model prediction by a median approximately six months.

There were TCR beta CDR3 regions amplified from RNA transcripts. The HTBI primer set served for first-round RT-PCR of the TCR CDR3. TCRdb analysed the multiplex PCR reads with MiXCR anew, one entry per CDR3 protein. The data hold hundreds of thousands of distinct CDR3 sequences, with about 20% observed a single time. This CDR3 spans 14 amino acids. The germline V gene has CDR1 ENHRY and CDR2 SYGVKD. Patients having uncontrolled infection, another autoimmune disease, pregnancy or lactation were not included. Each 10 ml fresh peripheral blood draw supplied the PBMCs. Regarding this clonotype: Its antigen is currently unknown. The junction departs from germline at one end; a sequencing error may be responsible.

The specimen was blood. The receptor was derived from a middle-aged man with Graves' ophthalmopathy. The V call is TRBV10-3, the J call TRBJ2-7; 7 bases line up with TRBD1. The CDR3 DNA reads TGTGCCAGCAGTTACTTGGGACAGAGGAGCGAGCAGTACTTC. It specifies CASSYLGQRSEQYF.